This TCR beta chain was identified during a study of blood T cell repertoires in COVID-19. Study background: The United States, Italy and Spain were the sources of the acute and convalescent COVID-19 samples.

The V gene end was trimmed by 6 bases and the J gene end by 8 bases; junction bases not matched to a gene: 6. Germline V gives CDR1 MNHEY, CDR2 SVGAGI. CDR3 length: 14 residues. Generated by immunoSEQ multiplex PCR, the TCRdb table keeps only in-frame clones and is missing some. The sample has over 600,000 clones, approximately 90% seen once; the top ten hold about 0.26%. The receptor comes from a woman aged 18-29 years with acute or convalescent COVID-19. The chain joins TRBV6-5 to TRBJ1-4, with 10 nucleotides matching TRBD1. The specimen sequenced was peripheral blood. The CDR3 DNA reads as TGTGCCAGCAGGGGGACAGGGGAGGGCGAAAAACTGTTTTTT. It is translated as CASRGTGEGEKLFF.